This T cell receptor beta chain was identified during a study of cytomegalovirus exposure and HLA in healthy donors. Study information: Later, an analysis reported that the 110 or so validation repertoires had used the same platform as the roughly 650 first-cohort repertoires.

The study, taken as a whole, reports: Most observed TCR sequences were rare, whereas some public TCRs were detected in many donors. The investigators catalogued 150 or so TCR beta chains as cytomegalovirus-associated.

The CDR3 extends over 15 amino acids. The V gene's germline CDR1 is MNHEY and CDR2 SVGAGI. With 7 bases clipped from V and 7 bases from J, the junction kept 12 bases outside the gene matches. In regard to this clone: Its specificity is unknown.

Sequenced by immunoSEQ multiplex PCR; TCRdb stores in-frame clones only, minus some. The table lists some 110,000 clones, more than 85% of them singletons. Sequenced input: PBMCs. This chain links TRBV6-5 with TRBJ2-2; 7 bases map to TRBD2. The receptor was isolated from a man younger than 30 in good health and CMV-seropositive. The CDR3 region is CASTLGRGLHGELFF. CDR3 sequence (DNA): TGTGCCAGCACCCTAGGGAGGGGTTTACACGGGGAGCTGTTTTTT.